Listed below are T cell receptor beta chains from one sample, sequenced in a study of shared clonotypes between healthy human individuals. Here immunoSEQ multiplex PCR was the method, and the copy in TCRdb shows in-frame clones only, minus some. The repertoire consists of 1.6 million or so clones, with roughly 95% occurring once and the leading ten covering approximately 1.1%. Material for sequencing was naive CD4+ T cells sorted from blood. Receptors were obtained from a man aged 25-45 years in good health. Both conserved end residues are part of each CDR3. The D gene is left open where the match is weak. Size tells how often a clone was seen (once, few, many) or the class of an expanded clone, and some rows leave it out.

D gene: NA; clone size: once; J gene: TRBJ2-1; V gene: TRBV2; CDR3 protein: CASSELWDEQFF; CDR3 DNA: TGTGCCAGCAGTGAATTGTGGGATGAGCAGTTCTTC
D gene: TRBD1; clone size: NA; J gene: TRBJ2-1; V gene: TRBV5-1; CDR3 protein: CASSGTGRANEQFF; CDR3 DNA: TGCGCCAGCAGCGGGACAGGGCGGGCCAATGAGCAGTTCTTC
D gene: TRBD2; clone size: NA; J gene: TRBJ2-3; V gene: TRBV5-4; CDR3 protein: CASSPLAGGRTDTQYF; CDR3 DNA: TGTGCCAGCAGCCCTCTAGCGGGCGGACGCACAGATACGCAGTATTTT
D gene: NA; clone size: NA; J gene: TRBJ2-2; V gene: TRBV27; CDR3 protein: CASSPHHTNTGELFF; CDR3 DNA: TGTGCCAGCAGTCCGCACCATACAAACACCGGGGAGCTGTTTTTT
D gene: NA; clone size: once; J gene: TRBJ2-3; V gene: TRBV5-4; CDR3 protein: CASSLGGFGAVADTQYF; CDR3 DNA: TGTGCCAGCAGCTTGGGAGGATTTGGGGCCGTTGCAGATACGCAGTATTTT
D gene: NA; clone size: NA; J gene: TRBJ1-2; V gene: TRBV6-5; CDR3 protein: CASSSLGQINYGYTF; CDR3 DNA: TGTGCCAGCAGTTCTCTTGGACAGATTAACTATGGCTACACCTTC
D gene: NA; clone size: NA; J gene: TRBJ2-1; V gene: TRBV5-1; CDR3 protein: CASSRGSYNEQFF; CDR3 DNA: TGCGCCAGCAGCCGCGGATCGTACAATGAGCAGTTCTTC
D gene: NA; clone size: NA; J gene: TRBJ2-2; V gene: TRBV7-2; CDR3 protein: CASSLVSGTGELFF; CDR3 DNA: TGTGCCAGCAGCTTAGTTTCAGGGACCGGGGAGCTGTTTTTT
D gene: NA; clone size: once; J gene: TRBJ2-7; V gene: TRBV6-1; CDR3 protein: CASSEPSTYEQYF; CDR3 DNA: TGTGCCAGCAGTGAACCTAGCACCTACGAGCAGTACTTC
D gene: TRBD1; clone size: NA; J gene: TRBJ2-2; V gene: TRBV27; CDR3 protein: CASSLKGARGTGELFF; CDR3 DNA: TGTGCCAGCAGTTTAAAGGGGGCTAGGGGCACCGGGGAGCTGTTTTTT
D gene: TRBD2; clone size: NA; J gene: TRBJ2-4; V gene: TRBV19; CDR3 protein: CASKAGAVVRAKNIQYF; CDR3 DNA: TGTGCCAGTAAAGCGGGAGCTGTCGTAAGAGCCAAAAACATTCAGTACTTC
D gene: NA; clone size: NA; J gene: TRBJ2-1; V gene: TRBV29-1; CDR3 protein: CSVAMRQGPRRFF; CDR3 DNA: TGCAGCGTTGCCATGCGTCAGGGACCCAGAAGGTTCTTC
D gene: TRBD1; clone size: NA; J gene: TRBJ2-1; V gene: TRBV28; CDR3 protein: CASSLAARQGASYNEQFF; CDR3 DNA: TGTGCCAGCAGTTTGGCAGCTAGACAGGGGGCCTCCTACAATGAGCAGTTCTTC
D gene: NA; clone size: NA; J gene: TRBJ2-3; V gene: TRBV18; CDR3 protein: CASSPRTRDTQYF; CDR3 DNA: TGTGCCAGCTCACCACGGACGAGGGATACGCAGTATTTT
D gene: TRBD2; clone size: NA; J gene: TRBJ2-1; V gene: TRBV6-6; CDR3 protein: CAGTSGNEQFF; CDR3 DNA: TGTGCCGGGACTAGCGGTAATGAGCAGTTCTTC
D gene: NA; clone size: NA; J gene: TRBJ2-1; V gene: TRBV28; CDR3 protein: CAIGGLDSSYNEQFF; CDR3 DNA: TGTGCCATCGGGGGACTCGATAGCTCCTACAATGAGCAGTTCTTC
D gene: NA; clone size: NA; J gene: TRBJ2-1; V gene: TRBV18; CDR3 protein: CASSLRGSPEQFF; CDR3 DNA: TGTGCCAGCTCGCTACGGGGTTCGCCAGAGCAGTTCTTC
D gene: NA; clone size: NA; J gene: TRBJ1-2; V gene: TRBV15; CDR3 protein: CATKLRGNYGYTF; CDR3 DNA: TGTGCCACAAAACTGAGGGGTAACTATGGCTACACCTTC
D gene: TRBD2; clone size: NA; J gene: TRBJ2-1; V gene: TRBV11-2; CDR3 protein: CASRPGQGLAGGGYNEQFF; CDR3 DNA: TGTGCCAGCAGACCCGGACAGGGCCTAGCGGGAGGGGGGTACAATGAGCAGTTCTTC
D gene: TRBD2; clone size: NA; J gene: TRBJ2-1; V gene: TRBV7-2; CDR3 protein: CASSLRGLAAYNEQFF; CDR3 DNA: TGTGCCAGCAGCTTAAGGGGACTAGCGGCCTACAATGAGCAGTTCTTC
D gene: NA; clone size: NA; J gene: TRBJ2-5; V gene: TRBV16; CDR3 protein: CASSQYQETQYF; CDR3 DNA: TGTGCCAGCAGCCAATATCAAGAGACCCAGTACTTC
D gene: TRBD2; clone size: NA; J gene: TRBJ2-2; V gene: TRBV27; CDR3 protein: CASSFISGRFGGELFF; CDR3 DNA: TGTGCCAGCAGTTTCATTAGCGGGAGATTTGGCGGGGAGCTGTTTTTT
D gene: NA; clone size: NA; J gene: TRBJ2-7; V gene: TRBV6-6; CDR3 protein: CASSYSGTYEQYF; CDR3 DNA: TGTGCCAGCAGTTACTCCGGGACTTACGAGCAGTACTTC
D gene: NA; clone size: NA; J gene: TRBJ2-3; V gene: TRBV6-6; CDR3 protein: CASSPQGLDTQYF; CDR3 DNA: TGTGCCAGCAGCCCTCAGGGTCTAGATACGCAGTATTTT
D gene: NA; clone size: NA; J gene: TRBJ2-3; V gene: TRBV6-5; CDR3 protein: CASTRDSYTDTQYF; CDR3 DNA: TGTGCCAGCACCCGGGACTCCTACACAGATACGCAGTATTTT
D gene: NA; clone size: NA; J gene: TRBJ2-2; V gene: TRBV10-1; CDR3 protein: CASSDRHTGELFF; CDR3 DNA: TGCGCCAGCAGTGACCGACACACCGGGGAGCTGTTTTTT
D gene: TRBD2; clone size: NA; J gene: TRBJ2-3; V gene: TRBV28; CDR3 protein: CASNSRIAGGPDTQYF; CDR3 DNA: TGTGCCAGCAACTCTAGGATAGCGGGAGGGCCAGATACGCAGTATTTT
D gene: NA; clone size: NA; J gene: TRBJ2-4; V gene: TRBV7-2; CDR3 protein: CASKEIAKNIQYF; CDR3 DNA: TGTGCCAGCAAAGAGATAGCCAAAAACATTCAGTACTTC
D gene: NA; clone size: NA; J gene: TRBJ2-7; V gene: TRBV7-2; CDR3 protein: CASSPLTPPHPNEQYF; CDR3 DNA: TGTGCCAGCAGCCCCCTCACGCCCCCCCACCCCAACGAGCAGTACTTC
D gene: TRBD1; clone size: once; J gene: TRBJ1-1; V gene: TRBV28; CDR3 protein: CASLFQGGNTEAFF; CDR3 DNA: TGTGCCAGCCTCTTCCAGGGGGGCAACACTGAAGCTTTCTTT
D gene: NA; clone size: once; J gene: TRBJ2-1; V gene: TRBV29-1; CDR3 protein: CSVESSQQEYNEQFF; CDR3 DNA: TGCAGCGTTGAATCCTCGCAACAGGAGTACAATGAGCAGTTCTTC
D gene: NA; clone size: NA; J gene: TRBJ2-7; V gene: TRBV14; CDR3 protein: CASSQDWPPYEQYF; CDR3 DNA: TGTGCCAGCAGCCAAGATTGGCCACCCTACGAGCAGTACTTC
D gene: NA; clone size: NA; J gene: TRBJ1-3; V gene: TRBV19; CDR3 protein: CASKVFSGNTIYF; CDR3 DNA: TGTGCCAGTAAGGTGTTCTCTGGAAACACCATATATTTT
D gene: TRBD2; clone size: NA; J gene: TRBJ2-6; V gene: TRBV7-9; CDR3 protein: CASKPRLAANSGANVLTF; CDR3 DNA: TGTGCCAGCAAGCCCAGACTAGCGGCAAACTCTGGGGCCAACGTCCTGACTTTC
D gene: TRBD1; clone size: NA; J gene: TRBJ1-5; V gene: TRBV5-1; CDR3 protein: CASSLGTGWNQPQHF; CDR3 DNA: TGCGCCAGCAGCTTGGGGACAGGGTGGAATCAGCCCCAGCATTTT
D gene: NA; clone size: NA; J gene: TRBJ2-1; V gene: TRBV7-9; CDR3 protein: CASSLDSGYNEQFF; CDR3 DNA: TGTGCCAGCAGCTTGGATAGCGGTTACAATGAGCAGTTCTTC
D gene: NA; clone size: NA; J gene: TRBJ2-7; V gene: TRBV5-1; CDR3 protein: CASSSDPGRSYYEQYF; CDR3 DNA: TGCGCCAGCAGCTCTGACCCGGGGCGTTCATATTACGAGCAGTACTTC
D gene: TRBD2; clone size: NA; J gene: TRBJ2-3; V gene: TRBV9; CDR3 protein: CASSPRVAGGMTDTQYF; CDR3 DNA: TGTGCCAGCAGCCCAAGGGTAGCGGGAGGCATGACAGATACGCAGTATTTT